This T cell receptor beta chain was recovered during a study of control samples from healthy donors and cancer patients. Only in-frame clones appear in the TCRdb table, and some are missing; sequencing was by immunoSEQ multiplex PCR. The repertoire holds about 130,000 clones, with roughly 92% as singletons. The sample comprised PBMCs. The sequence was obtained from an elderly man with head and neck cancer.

CDR3 coding DNA: TGTGCCAGTAGTCCCCTGAGCGGGATAGGGGATGAGCAGTTCTTC. This codes for CASSPLSGIGDEQFF. The chain uses TRBV19 and TRBJ2-1; 7 bases are shared with TRBD2. The CDR3 spans 15 residues. Germline lookup yields CDR1 LNHDA and CDR2 SQIVND (reference sequence). J lost 8 bases, V lost 5 bases, and 12 bases had no gene match.